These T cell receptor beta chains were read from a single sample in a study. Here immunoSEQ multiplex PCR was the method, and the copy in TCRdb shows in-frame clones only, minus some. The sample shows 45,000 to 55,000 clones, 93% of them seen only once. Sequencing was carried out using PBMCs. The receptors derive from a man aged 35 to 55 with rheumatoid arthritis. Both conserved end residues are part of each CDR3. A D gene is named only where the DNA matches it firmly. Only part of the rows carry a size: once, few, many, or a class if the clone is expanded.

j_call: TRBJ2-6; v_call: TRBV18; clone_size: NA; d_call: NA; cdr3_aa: CASSPGTKGANVLTF; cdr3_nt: TGTGCCAGCTCCCCCGGGACAAAGGGGGCCAACGTCCTGACTTTC
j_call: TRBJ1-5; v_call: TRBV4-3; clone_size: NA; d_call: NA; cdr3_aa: CASSQDYQTDQPQHF; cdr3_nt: TGCGCCAGCAGCCAAGATTACCAGACAGATCAGCCCCAGCATTTT
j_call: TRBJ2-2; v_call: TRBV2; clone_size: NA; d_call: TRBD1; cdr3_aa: CASSEGTGSTGELFF; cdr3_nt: TGTGCCAGCAGTGAAGGGACAGGAAGTACCGGGGAGCTGTTTTTT
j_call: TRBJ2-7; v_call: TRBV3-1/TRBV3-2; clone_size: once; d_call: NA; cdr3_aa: CASSQGTASEQYF; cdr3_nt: TGTGCCAGCAGCCAGGGGACTGCGTCCGAGCAGTACTTC
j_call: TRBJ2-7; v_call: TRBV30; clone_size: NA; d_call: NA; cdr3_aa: CAWSRFGEQYF; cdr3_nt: TGTGCCTGGTCCCGTTTTGGGGAGCAGTACTTC
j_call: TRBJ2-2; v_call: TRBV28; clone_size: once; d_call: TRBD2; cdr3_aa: CASSIPGLAGGNTGELFF; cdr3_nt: TGTGCCAGCAGTATACCGGGACTAGCGGGGGGGAACACCGGGGAGCTGTTTTTT
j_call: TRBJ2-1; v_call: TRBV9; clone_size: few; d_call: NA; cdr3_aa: CASSVRDSPPNEQFF; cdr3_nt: TGTGCCAGCAGCGTTAGGGACTCCCCACCGAATGAGCAGTTCTTC
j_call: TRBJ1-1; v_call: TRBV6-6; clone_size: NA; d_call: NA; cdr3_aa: CASSWQGSTEAFF; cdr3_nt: TGTGCCAGCAGTTGGCAGGGAAGTACTGAAGCTTTCTTT
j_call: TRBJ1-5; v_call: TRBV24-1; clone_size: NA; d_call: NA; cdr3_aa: CATSARQAGQGNQPQHF; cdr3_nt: TGTGCCACCAGTGCCCGCCAGGCGGGGCAGGGTAATCAGCCCCAGCATTTT
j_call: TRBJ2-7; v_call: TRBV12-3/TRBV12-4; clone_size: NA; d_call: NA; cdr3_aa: CASSPWSGAQYF; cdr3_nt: TGTGCCAGCAGTCCTTGGAGTGGAGCTCAGTACTTC
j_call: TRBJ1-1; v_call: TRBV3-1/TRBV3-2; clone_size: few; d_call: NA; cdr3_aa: CASSQGTGSPLTQAFF; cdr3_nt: TGTGCCAGCAGCCAAGGAACAGGGTCCCCTTTGACTCAAGCTTTCTTT
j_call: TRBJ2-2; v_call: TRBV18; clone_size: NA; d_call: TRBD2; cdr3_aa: CASSPSGRLAGATGELFF; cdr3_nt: TGTGCCAGCTCACCTTCTGGGAGGCTAGCGGGAGCCACCGGGGAGCTGTTTTTT
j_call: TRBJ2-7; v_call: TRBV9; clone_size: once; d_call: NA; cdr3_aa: CASSVAGLGDSYEQYF; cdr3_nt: TGTGCCAGCAGCGTAGCAGGCTTAGGAGACTCCTACGAGCAGTACTTC
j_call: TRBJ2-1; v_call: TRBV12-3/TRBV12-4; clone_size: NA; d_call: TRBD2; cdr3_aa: CASTPGGFNEQFF; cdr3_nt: TGTGCCAGCACGCCGGGGGGGTTTAATGAGCAGTTCTTC
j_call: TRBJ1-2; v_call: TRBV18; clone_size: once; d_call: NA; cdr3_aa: CASSPGRTYGYTF; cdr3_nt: TGTGCCAGCTCACCAGGCAGAACCTATGGCTACACCTTC
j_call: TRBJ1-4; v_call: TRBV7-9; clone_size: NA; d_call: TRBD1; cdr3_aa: CASSPRTGEYGEKLFF; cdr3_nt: TGTGCCAGCAGCCCCCGGACAGGGGAGTACGGTGAAAAACTGTTTTTT
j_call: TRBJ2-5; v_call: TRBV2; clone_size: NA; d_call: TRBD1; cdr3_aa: CASSTDRVETQYF; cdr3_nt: TGTGCCAGCAGTACCGACAGGGTCGAGACCCAGTACTTC
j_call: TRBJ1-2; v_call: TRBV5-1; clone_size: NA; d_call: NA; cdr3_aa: CASSLDSGYGYTF; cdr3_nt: TGCGCCAGCAGCTTGGACAGCGGCTATGGCTACACCTTC
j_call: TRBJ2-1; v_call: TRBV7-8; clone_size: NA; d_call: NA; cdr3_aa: CASNKGPFSYNEQFF; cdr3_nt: TGTGCCAGCAACAAGGGGCCTTTCTCCTACAATGAGCAGTTCTTC
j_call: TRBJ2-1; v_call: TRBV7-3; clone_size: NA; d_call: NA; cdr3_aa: CASSRLVSEGLNEQFF; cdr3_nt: TGTGCCAGCAGCCGCCTGGTTTCGGAGGGATTAAATGAGCAGTTCTTC
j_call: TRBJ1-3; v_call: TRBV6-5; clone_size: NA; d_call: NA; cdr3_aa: CASSPTGGRQTPLYF; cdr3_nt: TGTGCCAGCAGTCCCACGGGGGGGAGGCAGACTCCTCTATATTTT
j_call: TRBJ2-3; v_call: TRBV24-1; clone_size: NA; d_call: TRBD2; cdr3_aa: CATSQPGLAGGGADTQYF; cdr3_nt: TGTGCCACCAGTCAACCGGGACTAGCGGGAGGAGGCGCAGATACGCAGTATTTT
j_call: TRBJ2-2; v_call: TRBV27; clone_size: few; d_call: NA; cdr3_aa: CASADTGELFF; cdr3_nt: TGTGCCAGCGCGGACACCGGGGAGCTGTTTTTT
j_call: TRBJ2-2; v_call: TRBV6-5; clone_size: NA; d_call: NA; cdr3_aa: CASRPPTGGGELFF; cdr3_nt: TGTGCCAGCAGACCGCCGACAGGTGGCGGGGAGCTGTTTTTT
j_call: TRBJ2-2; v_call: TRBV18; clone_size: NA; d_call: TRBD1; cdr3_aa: CASSPTGSNTGELFF; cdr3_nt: TGTGCCAGCTCACCGACAGGGTCGAACACCGGGGAGCTGTTTTTT
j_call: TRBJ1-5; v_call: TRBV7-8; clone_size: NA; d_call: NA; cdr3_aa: CASSGGPNQPQHF; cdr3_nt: TGTGCCAGCAGTGGCGGGCCCAATCAGCCCCAGCATTTT
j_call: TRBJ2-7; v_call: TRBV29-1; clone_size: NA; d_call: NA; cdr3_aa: CSVELEGDEQYF; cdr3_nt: TGCAGCGTTGAACTGGAGGGCGACGAGCAGTACTTC
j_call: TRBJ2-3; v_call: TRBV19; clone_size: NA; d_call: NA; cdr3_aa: CASSPGDTTFTDTQYF; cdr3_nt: TGTGCCAGTAGTCCGGGGGACACCACTTTCACAGATACGCAGTATTTT
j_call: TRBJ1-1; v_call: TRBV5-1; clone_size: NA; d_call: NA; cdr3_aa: CASSLGIGMNTEAFF; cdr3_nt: TGCGCCAGCAGCTTGGGAATAGGGATGAACACTGAAGCTTTCTTT
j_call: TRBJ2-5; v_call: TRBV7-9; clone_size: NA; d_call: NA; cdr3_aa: CASSPDSLGGETQYF; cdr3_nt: TGTGCCAGCAGCCCGGACAGCCTAGGGGGGGAGACCCAGTACTTC
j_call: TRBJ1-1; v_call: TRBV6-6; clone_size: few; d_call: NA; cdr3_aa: CASSYSTEPNTEAFF; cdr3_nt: TGTGCCAGCAGTTACTCAACAGAACCTAACACTGAAGCTTTCTTT
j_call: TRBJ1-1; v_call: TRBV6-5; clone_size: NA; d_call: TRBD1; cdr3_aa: CASSYSRTGWTEAFF; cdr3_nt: TGTGCCAGCAGTTACTCGAGGACAGGGTGGACTGAAGCTTTCTTT
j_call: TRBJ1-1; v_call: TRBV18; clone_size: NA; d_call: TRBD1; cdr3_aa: CASSRQGGATEAFF; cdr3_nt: TGTGCCAGCTCACGACAGGGGGGAGCCACTGAAGCTTTCTTT
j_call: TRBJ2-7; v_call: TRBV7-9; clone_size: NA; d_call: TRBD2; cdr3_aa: CASSSGLAGVGEQYF; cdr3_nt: TGTGCCAGCAGCTCAGGACTAGCGGGAGTAGGCGAGCAGTACTTC
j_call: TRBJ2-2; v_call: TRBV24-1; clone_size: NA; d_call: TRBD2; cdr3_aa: CATSPPGGVTGELFF; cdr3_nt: TGTGCCACCAGCCCCCCGGGAGGGGTCACCGGGGAGCTGTTTTTT
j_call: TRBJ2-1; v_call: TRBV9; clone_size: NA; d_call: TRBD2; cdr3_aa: CATNVNDRGGPNEQFF; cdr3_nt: TGTGCCACCAACGTTAACGACCGGGGGGGACCCAATGAGCAGTTCTTC
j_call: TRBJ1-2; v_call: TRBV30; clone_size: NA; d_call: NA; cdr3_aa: CASPPVAASNYGYTF; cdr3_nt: TGTGCCTCCCCCCCGGTGGCGGCATCTAACTATGGCTACACCTTC
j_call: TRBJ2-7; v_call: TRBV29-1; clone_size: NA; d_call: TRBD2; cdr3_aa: CSVEDVGSGSLYEQYF; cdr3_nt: TGCAGCGTTGAAGATGTGGGGAGCGGGAGTTTGTACGAGCAGTACTTC
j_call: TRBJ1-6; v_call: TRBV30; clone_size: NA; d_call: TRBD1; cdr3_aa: CAQGQGAGNNSPLHF; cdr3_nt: TGTGCACAGGGACAGGGGGCGGGAAATAATTCACCCCTCCACTTT
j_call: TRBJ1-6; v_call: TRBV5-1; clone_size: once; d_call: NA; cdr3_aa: CASSLAGYNSPLHF; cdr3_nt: TGCGCCAGCAGCTTGGCGGGCTATAATTCACCCCTCCACTTT
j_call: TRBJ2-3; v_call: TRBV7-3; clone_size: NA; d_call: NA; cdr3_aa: CASSLNRISTDTQYF; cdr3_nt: TGTGCCAGCAGCTTAAATAGAATTAGCACAGATACGCAGTATTTT
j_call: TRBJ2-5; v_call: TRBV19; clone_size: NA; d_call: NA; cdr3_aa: CASSSPGRYQETQYF; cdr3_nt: TGTGCCAGTAGTTCGCCGGGGCGGTACCAAGAGACCCAGTACTTC
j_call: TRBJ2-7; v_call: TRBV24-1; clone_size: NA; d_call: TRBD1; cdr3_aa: CATSAEDRGVYEQYF; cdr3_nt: TGTGCCACCAGTGCCGAAGACAGGGGCGTTTACGAGCAGTACTTC
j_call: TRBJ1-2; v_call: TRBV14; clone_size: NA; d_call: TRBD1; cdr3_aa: CASSQDRGQYGYTF; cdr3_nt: TGTGCCAGCAGCCAAGATAGGGGGCAATATGGCTACACCTTC
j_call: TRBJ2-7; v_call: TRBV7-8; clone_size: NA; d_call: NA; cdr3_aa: CASSPLVVAYEQYF; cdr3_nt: TGTGCCAGCAGTCCCTTAGTCGTCGCCTACGAGCAGTACTTC
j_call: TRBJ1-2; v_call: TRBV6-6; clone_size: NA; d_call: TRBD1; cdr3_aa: CASSNRDREYGYTF; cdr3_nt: TGTGCCAGCAGTAACCGGGACAGAGAATATGGCTACACCTTC
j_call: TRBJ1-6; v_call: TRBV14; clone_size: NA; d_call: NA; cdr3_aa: CASSQSYSPLHF; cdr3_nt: TGTGCCAGCAGCCAGTCATACTCACCCCTCCACTTT
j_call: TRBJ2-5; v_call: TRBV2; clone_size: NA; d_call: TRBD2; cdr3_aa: CASRPGGRETQYF; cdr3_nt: TGTGCCAGCAGACCTGGCGGGAGGGAGACCCAGTACTTC
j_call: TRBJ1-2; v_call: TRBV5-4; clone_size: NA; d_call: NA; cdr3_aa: CASSSEAYRVHYGYTF; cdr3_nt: TGTGCCAGCAGCTCGGAAGCCTATCGGGTCCACTATGGCTACACCTTC
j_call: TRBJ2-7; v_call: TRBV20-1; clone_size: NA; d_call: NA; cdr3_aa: CSASSGRRPYEQYF; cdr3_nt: TGCAGTGCTAGTTCAGGGAGAAGACCCTACGAGCAGTACTTC
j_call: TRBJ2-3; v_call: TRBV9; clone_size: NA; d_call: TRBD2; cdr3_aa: CASSVEVSGRTDTQYF; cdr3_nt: TGTGCCAGCAGCGTAGAGGTTAGCGGGAGGACAGATACGCAGTATTTT
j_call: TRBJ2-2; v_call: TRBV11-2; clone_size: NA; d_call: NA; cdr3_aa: CASSLMSWQVNTGELFF; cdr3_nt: TGTGCCAGCAGCTTAATGTCGTGGCAGGTTAACACCGGGGAGCTGTTTTTT
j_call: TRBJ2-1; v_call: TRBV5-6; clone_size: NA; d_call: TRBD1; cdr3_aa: CASSFGTGRAHEQFF; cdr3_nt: TGTGCCAGCAGCTTCGGGACAGGGAGGGCCCATGAGCAGTTCTTC
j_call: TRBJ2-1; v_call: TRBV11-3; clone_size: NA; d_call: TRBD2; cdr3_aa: CASSLTGGSYNEQFF; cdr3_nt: TGTGCCAGCAGCTTAACGGGAGGGTCCTACAATGAGCAGTTCTTC
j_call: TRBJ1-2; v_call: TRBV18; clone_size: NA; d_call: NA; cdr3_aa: CASSLSGGMGYGYTF; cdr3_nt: TGTGCCAGCTCACTTTCGGGGGGGATGGGCTATGGCTACACCTTC
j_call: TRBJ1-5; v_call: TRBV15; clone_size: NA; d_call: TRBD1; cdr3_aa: CATSRRPDRGDQPQHF; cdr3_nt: TGTGCCACCAGCAGAAGACCGGACAGGGGGGATCAGCCCCAGCATTTT
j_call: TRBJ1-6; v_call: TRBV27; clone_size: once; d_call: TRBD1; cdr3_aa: CASSLDRENSPLHF; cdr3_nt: TGTGCCAGCAGTTTGGACAGGGAAAATTCACCCCTCCACTTT